This entry is about one TCR beta chain. Its antigen remains unidentified. The data derive from a study of early T cells in non-severe SARS-CoV-2 infection. General study findings and limits: Missing private and CD4 specificities, VDJdb matching favored anti-spike CD8 responses.

Unique molecular identifiers were added to individual cDNA molecules. TCRdb re-derived calls from the 5' RACE reads in MiXCR, one entry per CDR3 protein. This table holds about 89,000 distinct CDR3 sequences, roughly 15% found once. Sequences were derived from whole blood, sampled at baseline. The receptor was derived from an adult who was a healthcare worker with PCR-confirmed SARS-CoV-2 infection or an uninfected control (not recorded which).

The CDR3 sequence is CSASQTILGEQFF. The DNA of the CDR3 is TGCAGTGCTAGCCAGACCATCCTTGGAGAGCAGTTCTTC. This rearrangement joins TRBV20-1 to TRBJ2-1; D not certain. The CDR3 covers 13 residues. The germline V and J ends were trimmed by 3 bases and 10 bases, with 16 bases remaining between them. Germline V CDR1 and CDR2: DFQATT, SNEGSKA (reference sequence).